This T cell receptor (beta chain) was retrieved from a study of long-term antiretroviral therapy in people with HIV. Study conclusions and caveats: CDR3 length ranges were narrower in HIV repertoires than in controls.

Germline CDR1 SNHLY, CDR2 FYNNEI. The length of the CDR3 is 15 residues. V lost 3 bases, J lost 6 bases, and 16 bases lay in between. This clone was counted once. No antigen is known for it. A v3.0 immunoSEQ assay was performed at survey level. Clones were sequenced by immunoSEQ multiplex PCR, and TCRdb holds only the in-frame ones, with some missing. The sample contains about 21,000 clones, over 75% of which appear only once. The origin of this receptor is a man aged 18 to 29 with HIV. The V gene is TRBV2, the J gene TRBJ2-3; possible D gene TRBD2, 7 bases. This specimen was unsorted PBMCs, taken 0.2 years before starting antiretroviral therapy. The CDR3 DNA follows: TGTGCCAGCAGTGATGGAGGGGGGGCTTCCGATACGCAGTATTTT. Protein: CASSDGGGASDTQYF.